A few counts support the clone carrying this TCR beta chain. The antigen is not known. The germline V gene encodes CDR1 MNHEY and CDR2 SMNVEV (reference sequence). The CDR3 has 15 residues. The V and J ends lost 5 bases and 2 bases, in that order; junction bases with no gene match: 6. This sample was taken from a study of T cell repertoires in cytomegalovirus infection. Study summary: Public signatures in TCR beta pointed to CMV infection and matching HLA type. Study-level findings and limits: Totalled public TCR beta family frequency picked out people who carried CMV plus the relevant HLA. The ex vivo response was dominated by HLA-C-restricted CMV-specific TCR beta clonotypes.

One entry per CDR3 protein results from TCRdb running MiXCR on the reads. This sample carries 900,000 to 950,000 distinct CDR3 sequences, under 40% of them seen once, and the ten largest clones take roughly 13%. The chain combines TRBV27 with TRBJ1-2; 9 positions agree with TRBD1. The sequencing used cultured CD8+ T cells from PBMCs, collected from culture after CMV antigen stimulation. This TCR derives from a human donor in good health (CMV status not recorded). Some clones in this sample may be carry-over from other donors' samples. The CDR3 sequence is CASSLGTGHNYGYTF. DNA for the CDR3: TGTGCCAGCAGTCTCGGGACAGGGCACAACTATGGCTACACCTTC.